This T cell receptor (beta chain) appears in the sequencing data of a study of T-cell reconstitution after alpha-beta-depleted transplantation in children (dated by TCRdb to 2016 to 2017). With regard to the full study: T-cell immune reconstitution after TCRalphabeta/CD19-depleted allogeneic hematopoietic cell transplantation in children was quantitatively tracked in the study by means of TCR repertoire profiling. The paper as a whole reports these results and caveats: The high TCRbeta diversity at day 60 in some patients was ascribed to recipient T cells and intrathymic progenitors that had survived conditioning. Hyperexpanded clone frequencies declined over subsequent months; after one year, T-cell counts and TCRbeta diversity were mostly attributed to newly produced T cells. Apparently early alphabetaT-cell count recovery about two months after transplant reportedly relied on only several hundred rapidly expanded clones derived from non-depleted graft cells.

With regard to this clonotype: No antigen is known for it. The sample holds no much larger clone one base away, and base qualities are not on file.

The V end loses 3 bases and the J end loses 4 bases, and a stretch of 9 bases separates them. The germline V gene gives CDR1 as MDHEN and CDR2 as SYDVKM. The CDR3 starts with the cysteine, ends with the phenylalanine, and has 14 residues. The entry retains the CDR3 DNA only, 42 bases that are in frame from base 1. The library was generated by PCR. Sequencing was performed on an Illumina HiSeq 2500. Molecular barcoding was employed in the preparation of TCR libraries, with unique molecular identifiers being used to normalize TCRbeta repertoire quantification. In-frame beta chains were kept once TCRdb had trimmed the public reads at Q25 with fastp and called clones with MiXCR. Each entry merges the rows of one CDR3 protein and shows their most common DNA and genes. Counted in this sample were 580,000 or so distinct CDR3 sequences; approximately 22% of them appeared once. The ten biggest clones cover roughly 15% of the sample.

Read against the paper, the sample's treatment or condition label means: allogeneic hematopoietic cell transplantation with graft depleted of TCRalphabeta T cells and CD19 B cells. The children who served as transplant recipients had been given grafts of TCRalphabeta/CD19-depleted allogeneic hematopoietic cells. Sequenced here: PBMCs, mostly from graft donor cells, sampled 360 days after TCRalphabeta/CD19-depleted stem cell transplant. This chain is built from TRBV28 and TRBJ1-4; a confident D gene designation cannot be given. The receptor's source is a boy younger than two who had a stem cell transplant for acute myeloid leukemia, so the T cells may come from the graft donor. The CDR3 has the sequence CASSFRAYNEKLFF. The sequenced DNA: TGTGCCAGCAGTTTTCGGGCCTATAATGAAAAACTGTTTTTT.